A few counts support the clone carrying this T cell receptor (beta chain). These data are taken from a study of molecular identifiers for immune sequencing clone quantification. This CDR3 spans 19 amino acids. The V gene end was trimmed by 2 bases and the J gene end by 2 bases; junction bases not matched to a gene: 16. CDR1 and CDR2 (germline): SEHNR, FQNEAQ (reference sequence). TCRdb itself ran the PCR reads through MiXCR, one entry per CDR3 protein. The sample contains some 650,000 distinct CDR3 sequences, 20% of which appear only once. Source material for naive CD8 libraries was about 17,000 to 1,100,000 sorted cells, with 10%, 30% or 50% RNA. Sorting selected naive CD8 T cells with a CD8+CD4-CCR7+CD45RA+ phenotype.

The chain recombines TRBV7-9 with TRBJ2-5; TRBD2 matches at 8 bases. Sequenced sample: naive CD8+ T cells from blood, with Jurkat cell RNA spiked in. Sample subset: FACS-sorted CD8+CD4-CCR7+CD45RA+ naive T cells. The source is a human donor in good health. Some libraries in this study had Jurkat cell RNA spiked in. CDR3 loop: CASSLKFSLLAGQQETQYF. The CDR3 coding sequence is TGTGCCAGCAGCTTAAAGTTCTCATTATTAGCGGGGCAACAAGAGACCCAGTACTTC.